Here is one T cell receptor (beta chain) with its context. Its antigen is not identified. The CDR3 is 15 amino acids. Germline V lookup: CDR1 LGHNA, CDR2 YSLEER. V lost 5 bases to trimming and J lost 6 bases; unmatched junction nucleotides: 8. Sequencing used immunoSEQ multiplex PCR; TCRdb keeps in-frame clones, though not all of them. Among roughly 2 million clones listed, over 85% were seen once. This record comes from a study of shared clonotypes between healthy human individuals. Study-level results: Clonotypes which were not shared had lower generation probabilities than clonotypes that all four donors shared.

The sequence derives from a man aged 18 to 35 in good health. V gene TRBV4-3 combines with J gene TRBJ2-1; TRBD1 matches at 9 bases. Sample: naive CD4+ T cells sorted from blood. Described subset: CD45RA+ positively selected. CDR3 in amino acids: CASSKGQGNGNEQFF. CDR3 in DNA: TGCGCCAGCAGCAAGGGACAGGGAAACGGCAATGAGCAGTTCTTC.